This is a list of T cell receptor beta chains from one sample in a study of blood T cells in healthy people across ages. TCRdb reprocessed the 5' RACE reads with MiXCR, giving one entry per CDR3 protein. The sample comprises roughly 2 million distinct CDR3 sequences, about 50% of which are singletons, and approximately 2% rests with the top ten. The sample was blood. The origin of the receptors is a woman aged 40 to 50 in good health. The CDR3 runs from the conserved cysteine through the conserved F or W.

>TRBV20-1|TRBJ2-5
CSASVPGLGSETQYF
>TRBV6-2/TRBV6-3|TRBJ1-5
CASSYYLPGGNQPQHF
>TRBV7-2|TRBJ2-2
CASSFRWSDTGELFF
>TRBV12-3/TRBV12-4|TRBJ2-5
CASSLKGGGHQETQYF
>TRBV5-1|TRBJ1-6
CASSRDIQNSPLHF
>TRBV20-1|TRBJ2-5
CSAEGLVETQYF
>TRBV12-3/TRBV12-4|TRBJ1-5
CASTSDRNQPQHF
>TRBV11-2|TRBJ2-3
CASSADRVRADTQYF
>TRBV4-1|TRBJ1-4
CASSQRDRGSLNEKLFF
>TRBV20-1|TRBJ2-3
CSTDPGLAGVTDTQYF
>TRBV5-1|TRBJ2-1
CASSLERRGSNEQFF
>TRBV10-3|TRBJ2-6
CAISESTTRSQGVGTGANVLTF
>TRBV29-1|TRBJ2-3
CSISGENTDTQYF
>TRBV5-1|TRBJ2-1
CASSLGGREGNEQFF
>TRBV25-1|TRBJ1-1
CASSVVSEAFF
>TRBV13|TRBJ2-7
CASSPAGTLYEQYF
>TRBV5-1|TRBJ1-2
CASREVGTGQGLYGYTF
>TRBV12-3/TRBV12-4|TRBJ2-5
CASSLGRGMKETQYF
>TRBV7-8|TRBJ1-1
CASGLDIWTEAFF
>TRBV4-1|TRBJ2-1
CASSGGTGGWSSYNEQFF
>TRBV7-2|TRBJ1-1
CASSAQGARDTEAFF
>TRBV20-1|TRBJ1-2
CSARQGAQDGYTF
>TRBV5-5|TRBJ1-4
CASSWLTGSGEKLFF
>TRBV27|TRBJ2-1
CASRWGQSSYNEQFF
>TRBV7-2|TRBJ2-3
CASSLDIPTDTQYF
>TRBV6-2/TRBV6-3|TRBJ2-5
CASRESSGTQYF
>TRBV7-2|TRBJ2-7
CASSTTGDLSHEQYF
>TRBV20-1|TRBJ2-1
CSAPHTRLAGGYNEQFF
>TRBV7-2|TRBJ2-7
CASSLSVGQPAQYF
>TRBV29-1|TRBJ2-7
CSVRTSAIRIQEIQYF